This paragraph reports one T cell receptor beta chain. Germline assignment: CDR1 DFQATT and CDR2 SNEGSKA (reference sequence). The CDR3 has 15 residues. The source of the sample is a study of T cells expressing NK-cell markers. Overall study: Sorted CD3+CD56+NKG2C+, CD3+CD56+NKG2C- and CD3+CD56-NKG2C+ T-cell subsets were beta-chain profiled.

cDNA encoding TCR beta was synthesized via 5'RACE template switching incorporating UMIs. Each CDR3 protein gets one entry in TCRdb, which reprocessed the 5' RACE reads and gives no DNA. The sample has roughly 380,000 distinct CDR3 sequences; the top ten hold roughly 5.2%. The source material was blood T cells: a sorted CD56 or NKG2C T cell subset, CD4+ or CD8+ T cells, or bulk PBMC T cells (not recorded which). The rearrangement uses TRBV20-1 and TRBJ2-7; TCRdb returns TRBD1, unconfirmable since there is no DNA. The source of this sequence is a man aged 18-70 years in good health. CDR3 protein: CSAIDRRNPPYEQYF.